The 14 T cell receptor beta chains below all came from one sample that was sequenced in a study of T cell repertoires in cytomegalovirus infection. TCRdb used MiXCR to reprocess the reads, holding one entry per CDR3 protein. Among hundreds of thousands of distinct CDR3 sequences listed, approximately 10% were seen once. Sequencing used PBMCs. These receptors were obtained from a human donor in good health (CMV status not recorded). Some clones in this sample may be carry-over from other donors' samples.

As concerns this clonotype: A much larger clone lies a single base off, so this may be a read error. The genes are TRBV5-1 and TRBJ1-1; TRBD1 might be the D (5 bases). From germline, CDR1 is SGHRS and CDR2 YFSETQ. Trimming left V 6 bases short and J 3 bases short, with 12 bases between. CDR3 length equals 13 residues. CDR3 loop: CASTLEGDTEAFF. CDR3 nucleotide sequence: TGCGCCAGCACCCTAGAAGGGGACACTGAAGCTTTCTTT.

This clonotype was observed many times. The chain recombines TRBV12-3 or TRBV12-4 with TRBJ2-5; D is ambiguous. CDR3 size: 15 residues. V was trimmed by 4 bases and J by 2 bases, leaving 14 bases between them. CDR3 sequence (DNA): TGTGCCAGCAGTTCGGGCTCTTGGGTACAAGAGACCCAGTACTTC. Translated, it gives CASSSGSWVQETQYF.

This sequence joins TRBV19 and TRBJ2-5; no firm D call. The CDR3 extends over 14 amino acids. Germline V CDR1 and CDR2: LNHDA, SQIVND (reference sequence). Trimming left V 3 bases short and J 2 bases short, with 10 bases between. The chain's CDR3 is CASSITAWQETQYF. The DNA for the CDR3 is TGTGCCAGTAGTATTACCGCGTGGCAAGAGACCCAGTACTTC.

This clonotype came up many times. CDR3 protein: CASSEGTGKSEQFF. The CDR3 nucleotides are TGTGCCAGCAGTGAAGGAACAGGGAAGAGTGAGCAGTTCTTC. This sequence joins TRBV6-1 and TRBJ2-1; D might be TRBD1 (6 bases). Looked up from germline, CDR1 is MNHNS and CDR2 is SASEGT. CDR3 size: 14 residues. Trimming stripped 1 base from V and 9 bases from J, with 13 bases between.

This chain uses TRBV28 with TRBJ1-5, with D perhaps matching TRBD1 (6 bases). V was trimmed by 4 bases and J by 3 bases, leaving 10 bases between them. Germline CDR1 MDHEN, CDR2 SYDVKM. CDR3 length equals 14 residues. DNA of the CDR3: TGTGCCAGCAGTTCGGACAGCCTCAATCAGCCCCAGCATTTT. This translates into CASSSDSLNQPQHF.

This clonotype was observed a handful of times. The chain employs TRBV6-2 or TRBV6-3 and TRBJ2-7; TRBD1 or TRBD2 may be the D gene (6 bases each). Germline V gene lookup returns CDR1 MNHEY and CDR2 SVGEGT. With 5 bases removed from V and 0 bases from J, the gap between germline ends came to 14 bases. The CDR3 covers 15 residues. The CDR3 here is CASSIYGGSSYEQYF. The CDR3 region has the DNA TGTGCCAGCAGTATATACGGGGGCTCCTCCTACGAGCAGTACTTC.

This clonotype was seen ten or more times. The rearrangement uses TRBV7-8 and TRBJ2-2, with 13 bases aligning to TRBD2. The junction had 8 bases not matched to a gene; V was cut back by 0 bases and J by 1 base. In germline, CDR1 is SGHVS, CDR2 FQNEAQ. The CDR3 length is 20 residues. The CDR3 is CASSLAYPGLAGKNTGELFF. The DNA for the CDR3 is TGTGCCAGCAGCTTAGCCTACCCGGGACTAGCGGGAAAGAACACCGGGGAGCTGTTTTTT.

V gene TRBV20-1 combines with J gene TRBJ1-4, with D unclear. This CDR3 comprises 12 residues. Trimming shortened V by 4 bases and J by 3 bases, and 6 bases separated the two germline ends. The germline CDR1 and CDR2 sequences are DFQATT and SNEGSKA (reference sequence). CDR3 amino acids: CSATAPNEKLFF. The CDR3 region has the DNA TGCAGTGCTACTGCACCTAATGAAAAACTGTTTTTT.

In its sample, this clonotype was seen a few times. The rearrangement joins TRBV30 to TRBJ2-7; TRBD2 matches 12 bases. Germline assignment: CDR1 GTSNPN and CDR2 SVGIG (reference sequence). The CDR3 covers 12 residues. V was pared by 4 bases and J by 7 bases, with 2 bases of the junction left unmatched. CDR3 in DNA: TGTGCCTGGACTAGCGGGAGGGGGGAGCAGTACTTC. It yields the protein CAWTSGRGEQYF.

In this sample, this clonotype turned up many times. The chain joins TRBV12-3 or TRBV12-4 to TRBJ2-2, with a tentative D call TRBD1 (5 bases). This CDR3 has 14 amino acids. Trimming cost V 7 bases and J 2 bases, with 11 bases left between them. The CDR3 protein is CASIPDTNTGELFF. CDR3 nucleotides: TGTGCCAGCATCCCGGACACCAACACCGGGGAGCTGTTTTTT.

The rearrangement links TRBV4-1 to TRBJ2-3; D possibly matches TRBD1 or TRBD2 (5 bases each). The V end lost 0 bases, the J end lost 3 bases, and 16 bases lay between the germline ends. Germline CDR1 and CDR2: MGHRA and YSYEKL. This CDR3 has 17 residues. CDR3 sequence (DNA): TGCGCCAGCAGCCAAGACCCGCCGAGGGGATTAACAGATACGCAGTATTTT. This sequence encodes CASSQDPPRGLTDTQYF.

The chain is built from TRBV5-1 and TRBJ2-3, with D tentatively TRBD2 (6 bases). V lost 4 bases and J 1 base, leaving 16 bases between the germline ends. The length of the CDR3 is 16 residues. Looked up from germline, CDR1 is SGHRS and CDR2 is YFSETQ. CDR3 sequence reads: CASSTGTSRRTDTQYF. The CDR3 region has the DNA TGCGCCAGCAGCACCGGGACTTCCCGACGCACAGATACGCAGTATTTT.

This clonotype was recorded at least ten times. This chain links TRBV7-8 with TRBJ2-2, with D perhaps TRBD1 or TRBD2 (5 bases each). Germline-derived CDR1 and CDR2 are SGHVS and FQNEAQ. The V gene lost 3 bases and the J gene lost 2 bases, with 13 bases spanning the gap. The length of the CDR3 is 16 residues. For the CDR3, the DNA is TGTGCCAGCAGCTTGACCGGGACCACAAACACCGGGGAGCTGTTTTTT. Protein product: CASSLTGTTNTGELFF. The full variable domain, with the rest looked up from reference TRBV7-8 and TRBJ2-2, is GAGVSQSPRYKVAKRGQDVALRCDPISGHVSLFWYQQALGQGPEFLTYFQNEAQLDKSGLPSDRFFAERPEGSVSTLKIQRTQQEDSAVYLCASSLTGTTNTGELFFGEGSRLTVL.

This clonotype showed up just a few times. This chain joins TRBV30 and TRBJ2-1; D is unclear. Trimming left V 2 bases short and J 8 bases short, with 10 bases between. Germline CDR1 and CDR2: GTSNPN and SVGIG (reference sequence). This CDR3 has 12 residues. The CDR3, as DNA: TGTGCCTGGAGTACGCCAGTCTATGAGCAGTTCTTC. Protein sequence: CAWSTPVYEQFF.